A single sample is the source of the 3 T cell receptor beta chains below, sequenced in a study of CD8 T cells in Susac syndrome. Random hexamers were used to reverse transcribe the RNA input (0.5 to 1 ug). TCRdb reprocessed the immunoSEQ multiplex PCR reads via MiXCR and lists one record per CDR3 protein. The repertoire holds about 150,000 distinct CDR3 sequences, with around 95% as singletons. The source material was CD4+ T cells from PBMCs. The source of these receptors is a human donor with Susac syndrome.

This chain uses TRBV20-1 with TRBJ1-6; the D is unclear. V was pared by 6 bases and J by 7 bases, with 13 bases between. Germline V gene lookup returns CDR1 DFQATT and CDR2 SNEGSKA (reference sequence). This CDR3 has 13 amino acids. CDR3 DNA sequence: TGCAGTGCCGTGCTGACCGACAATTCACCCCTCCACTTT. It yields the protein CSAVLTDNSPLHF.

This rearrangement joins TRBV14 to TRBJ2-3, with D possibly being TRBD2 (5 bases). V lost 1 base and J lost 4, with 12 bases in between. The length of the CDR3 is 15 residues. CDR1 and CDR2 (germline): SGHDN, FVKESK. CDR3 coding DNA: TGTGCCAGCAGCCAAGTCCAGCGGAGGTCAGATACGCAGTATTTT. It codes for CASSQVQRRSDTQYF.

The J gene is TRBJ2-3, the V gene TRBV27; TRBD1 aligns across 7 bases. The V and J ends lost 6 bases and 0 bases, in that order; junction bases with no gene match: 9. This CDR3 is 16 amino acids long. CDR1 is MNHEY, CDR2 SMNVEV, per germline (reference sequence). The CDR3 DNA sequence: TGTGCCAGCAGCAGCGACAGGGTCCTAAGCACAGATACGCAGTATTTT. Residues: CASSSDRVLSTDTQYF.